One sample yielded the 14 T cell receptor beta chains listed below, sequenced in a study of cytomegalovirus exposure and HLA in healthy donors. Both 60 Vbeta primers and 13 Jbeta primers went into the PCR. TCRdb keeps only in-frame clones here, not all; method: immunoSEQ multiplex PCR. The table lists around 130,000 clones, about 70% of them singletons. The sequencing sample was made of PBMCs. These receptors all stem from a woman aged 55-69 years in good health and CMV-seropositive.

The genes are TRBV19 and TRBJ1-2; 7 bases map to TRBD1. This CDR3 contains 15 residues. The V gene end was trimmed by 5 bases and the J gene end by 4 bases; junction bases not matched to a gene: 10. Germline V gene sequence: CDR1 LNHDA, CDR2 SQIVND (reference sequence). In nucleotides, the CDR3 is TGTGCCAGTAGTGTACAACCGGGACAGACCTATGGCTACACCTTC. Translated, it gives CASSVQPGQTYGYTF.

The V gene is TRBV14, the J gene TRBJ1-3; no definite D call. Germline V gene lookup returns CDR1 SGHDN and CDR2 FVKESK. V gave up 7 bases and J gave up 0 bases, with 10 bases separating them. The CDR3 covers 14 residues. CDR3: CASKVGGSGNTIYF. The CDR3 bases are TGTGCCAGCAAGGTGGGAGGCTCTGGAAACACCATATATTTT.

This clone was picked up a small number of times. V is TRBV12-5 and J is TRBJ2-3, with 8 bases lining up with TRBD1. With 5 bases clipped from V and 3 bases from J, the junction kept 7 bases outside the gene matches. The germline gives CDR1 LGHNT, CDR2 FRNRAP. The CDR3 loop spans 15 amino acids. In nucleotides, the CDR3 is TGTGCTAGTGGTCCAGACAGGGGTTTTACAGATACGCAGTATTTT. Amino acid sequence: CASGPDRGFTDTQYF.

This clone was counted a few times. This chain joins TRBV2 and TRBJ1-5; D might be TRBD1 (5 bases). The CDR3 is 13 residues long. The V gene lost 11 bases and the J gene lost 7 bases, with 18 bases spanning the gap. Germline V gives CDR1 SNHLY, CDR2 FYNNEI. The CDR3 DNA reads TGTGCCTCCCAAGGGGAGGGCCGCCAGCCCCAGCATTTT. This gives the protein CASQGEGRQPQHF.

This sequence joins TRBV5-1 and TRBJ2-1; unclear D gene. With 8 bases removed from V and 4 bases from J, the gap between germline ends came to 7 bases. The CDR3 is 11 amino acids. Looked up from germline, CDR1 is SGHRS and CDR2 is YFSETQ. CDR3 coding DNA: TGCGCCAGTCGACTGTACAATGAGCAGTTCTTC. Its protein product is CASRLYNEQFF.

The rearrangement links TRBV29-1 to TRBJ1-2; no firm D call. The CDR3 is 12 residues long. The germline CDR1 and CDR2 sequences are SQVTM and ANQGSEA. Trimming took 7 bases from V and 2 from J, leaving 11 bases between them. The CDR3 sequence: CSARHGNYGYTF. The CDR3, as DNA: TGCAGCGCCAGACACGGAAACTATGGCTACACCTTC.

This chain connects TRBV29-1 to TRBJ2-7; perhaps TRBD1 as D (6 bases). The germline V and J ends were trimmed by 2 bases and 2 bases, with 13 bases remaining between them. This CDR3 comprises 14 residues. Germline V gives CDR1 SQVTM, CDR2 ANQGSEA. Written as DNA, the CDR3 is TGCAGCGTTGAATTCCAGGGGAAGCCCTACGAGCAGTACTTC. Translation gives CSVEFQGKPYEQYF.

The chain links TRBV27 to TRBJ1-2, with a possible D match to TRBD1 (5 bases). This CDR3 has 14 residues. The V and J ends lost 6 bases and 7 bases respectively, with 18 bases between them. The V gene's germline CDR1 is MNHEY and CDR2 SMNVEV (reference sequence). This CDR3 is CASSPRQGYVGYTF. For the CDR3, the DNA is TGTGCCAGCAGCCCCCGTCAGGGATATGTTGGCTACACCTTC.

J is TRBJ2-3 and V is TRBV6-5; 8 bases fit TRBD1. Germline assignment: CDR1 MNHEY and CDR2 SVGAGI. The CDR3 totals 14 residues. With 0 bases clipped from V and 5 bases from J, the junction kept 1 base outside the gene matches. Here the CDR3 reads CASSYSGQGDTQYF. The CDR3 DNA reads TGTGCCAGCAGTTACTCCGGACAGGGAGATACGCAGTATTTT.

This chain links TRBV6-4 with TRBJ1-2; D gene ambiguous. CDR3 length: 16 amino acids. Germline CDR1 reads MRHNA; CDR2 reads SNTAGT. The CDR3 bases are TGTGCGAAACTGTCCAAGACTGCCCAATTTCTAAACTGCTACACCTTC. Amino acid sequence: CAKLSKTAQFLNCYTF.

This rearrangement joins TRBV12-5 to TRBJ2-7, with TRBD1 matching over 11 bases. This CDR3 is 15 amino acids long. V gave up 6 bases and J gave up 4 bases; unmatched junction bases: 8. From germline, CDR1 is LGHNT and CDR2 FRNRAP. CDR3 sequence reads: CASGGIGQGAYEQYF. In DNA form, the CDR3 reads TGTGCTAGTGGCGGTATCGGACAGGGGGCTTACGAGCAGTACTTC.

This clone was observed a few times. The chain carries TRBV5-4 and TRBJ2-2; no firm D call. Trimming stripped 4 bases from V and 4 bases from J, with 11 bases between. Germline CDR1 and CDR2: SGHNT and YYREEE (reference sequence). The CDR3 is 14 amino acids. In DNA, the CDR3 is TGTGCCAGCAGCCTAGACTGGGTCACCGGGGAGCTGTTTTTT. It is translated as CASSLDWVTGELFF.

V usage is TRBV9 and J usage is TRBJ2-1; TRBD1 matches 12 bases. Trimming cost V 2 bases and J 8 bases; bases outside gene matches: 8. The CDR3 covers 16 residues. In germline, CDR1 is SGDLS, CDR2 YYNGEE. The CDR3 nucleotides read TGTGCCAGCAGCGTGGGAGGTGGGACAGGGGGCTATGAGCAGTTCTTC. Amino acid sequence: CASSVGGGTGGYEQFF.

V and J are TRBV19 and TRBJ2-7; 8 bases agree with TRBD1. The CDR3 sequence is 13 residues long. In germline, CDR1 is LNHDA, CDR2 SQIVND (reference sequence). Trimming cost V 4 bases and J 7 bases; bases outside gene matches: 6. The CDR3 protein is CASSTGGYGEQYF. The DNA for the CDR3 is TGTGCCAGTAGTACAGGGGGCTATGGGGAGCAGTACTTC.